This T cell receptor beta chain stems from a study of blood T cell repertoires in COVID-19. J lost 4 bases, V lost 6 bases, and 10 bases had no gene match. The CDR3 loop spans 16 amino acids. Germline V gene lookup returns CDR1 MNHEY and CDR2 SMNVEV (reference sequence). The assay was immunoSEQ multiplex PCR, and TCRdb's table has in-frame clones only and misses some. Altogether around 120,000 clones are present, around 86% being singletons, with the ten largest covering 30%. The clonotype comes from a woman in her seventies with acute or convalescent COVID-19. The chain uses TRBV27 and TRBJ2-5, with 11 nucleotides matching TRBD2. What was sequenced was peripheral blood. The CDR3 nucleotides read TGTGCCAGCAGGGAGACTAGCGGGGTATTGGGAGAGACCCAGTACTTC. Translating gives CASRETSGVLGETQYF.